A selection of T cell receptor beta chains follows, all from one sample in a study of T cell repertoires in cytomegalovirus infection. TCRdb reprocessed the reads via MiXCR and lists one record per CDR3 protein. The sample holds hundreds of thousands of distinct CDR3 sequences, about 17% seen once. The source material was PBMCs. These receptors were taken from a human donor in good health (CMV status not recorded). Some clones in this sample may be carry-over from other donors' samples. CDR3s include the opening cysteine and the closing phenylalanine or tryptophan.

j_gene	v_gene	CDR3aa
TRBJ1-4	TRBV25-1	CASSEFGGDEKLFF
TRBJ1-5	TRBV15	CATSRDWTNQPQHF
TRBJ1-5	TRBV20-1	CSASSPPWGGRNQPQHF
TRBJ1-5	TRBV5-1	CASSWGPSGQGLHF
TRBJ2-7	TRBV7-3	CASSLMAGASYEQYF
TRBJ2-5	TRBV29-1	CSVYLAGDQETQYF
TRBJ2-5	TRBV28	CASSFSGGRLSETQYF
TRBJ2-2	TRBV12-3/TRBV12-4	CASSLISGGSGELFF
TRBJ2-6	TRBV7-2	CASSLTSGGAYGANVLTF
TRBJ1-3	TRBV20-1	CSARQDDGGNTIYF
TRBJ1-6	TRBV7-2	CASSLPSAGQGGWSSDSPLHF
TRBJ2-5	TRBV7-2	CASSQARQGMGWETQYF
TRBJ1-5	TRBV15	CATSRWDQPQHF
TRBJ2-5	TRBV2	CASSGQEQETQYF
TRBJ2-7	TRBV19	CASMGGLTEQYF
TRBJ2-1	TRBV6-2/TRBV6-3	CASRGRQGPYNEQFF
TRBJ1-6	TRBV6-6	CASSYAGQGGSPLHF
TRBJ2-2	TRBV12-3/TRBV12-4	CASRPYRRVGTVGAGELFF
TRBJ2-1	TRBV11-2	CASSPGSGGDNEQFF
TRBJ1-5	TRBV18	CASSRAPASNQPQHF
TRBJ2-7	TRBV29-1	CSGLGQGTREQYF